This passage covers 15 T cell receptor beta chains from one sample sequenced in a study of sequential checkpoint blockade in melanoma. As for treatment: randomized to nivolumab then ipilimumab (arm A) or the reverse (arm B). Sequenced by immunoSEQ multiplex PCR; TCRdb stores in-frame clones only, minus some. The profile covers around 12,000 clones, with roughly 78% appearing a single time and 25% to 30% taken by the ten largest. The input for sequencing was CD8+ T cells sorted from blood (inferred from file names), taken from a patient given nivolumab and ipilimumab in sequence. Source of these receptors: a human donor with melanoma.

The chain employs TRBV7-3 and TRBJ1-1, with D uncertain. V lost 4 bases and J lost 1, with 7 bases in between. This CDR3 is built from 13 residues. CDR1 is SGHTA and CDR2 is FQGTGA in the germline V gene. The CDR3 loop reads CASSSRGNTEAFF. CDR3 DNA sequence: TGTGCCAGCAGCTCTCGGGGGAACACTGAAGCTTTCTTT.

This sequence joins TRBV29-1 and TRBJ2-3; a possible D gene is TRBD2 (5 bases). Germline V lookup: CDR1 SQVTM, CDR2 ANQGSEA. The V end lost 6 bases, the J end lost 13 bases, and 20 bases lay between the germline ends. The CDR3 covers 12 residues. The CDR3 sequence: CSVAGVMPWEYF. In nucleotides, the CDR3 is TGCAGCGTCGCCGGGGTCATGCCGTGGGAGTATTTT.

This rearrangement joins TRBV4-1 to TRBJ1-1; 10 bases agree with TRBD1. Germline CDR1 MGHRA, CDR2 YSYEKL. V was clipped by 4 bases and J by 7 bases; unmatched bases: 9. This CDR3 comprises 15 residues. CDR3 region: CASSRHGTGAIEAFF. CDR3 nucleotides: TGCGCCAGCAGCCGCCACGGGACAGGGGCAATTGAAGCTTTCTTT.

Judged by abundance, this clone is medium-sized. V gene TRBV19 combines with J gene TRBJ2-3, with D perhaps matching TRBD1 (6 bases). CDR1 and CDR2 (germline): LNHDA, SQIVND (reference sequence). The CDR3 has 16 residues. V was shortened by 4 bases and J by 7 bases, with 21 bases between the two germline ends. CDR3 in amino acids: CASSTPRGSGLYTQYF. In nucleotides, the CDR3 is TGTGCCAGTAGTACCCCAAGGGGGTCCGGATTGTATACGCAGTATTTT.

The rearrangement links TRBV9 to TRBJ2-3, with 15 positions matching TRBD2. Unmatched junction bases numbered 2, after V lost 0 bases and J lost 0 bases. The CDR3 is 18 amino acids. In germline, CDR1 is SGDLS, CDR2 YYNGEE. CDR3 DNA sequence: TGTGCCAGCAGCGTAGTTGGACTAGCGGGGGGGAGCACAGATACGCAGTATTTT. Protein: CASSVVGLAGGSTDTQYF.

The chain has TRBV27 and TRBJ2-1; D is unresolved. The CDR3 is made up of 12 amino acids. V dropped 6 bases and J dropped 7 bases, with 10 bases sitting between them. The germline V gene has CDR1 MNHEY and CDR2 SMNVEV (reference sequence). In DNA form, the CDR3 reads TGTGCCAGCAGCCTAACCTCTAATGAGCAGTTCTTC. Translated, it gives CASSLTSNEQFF.

The V gene is TRBV4-1, the J gene TRBJ2-7; TRBD1 agrees at 11 bases. The CDR3 covers 15 residues. The germline CDR1 and CDR2 sequences are MGHRA and YSYEKL. The V gene end was trimmed by 3 bases and the J gene end by 3 bases; junction bases not matched to a gene: 4. The DNA for the CDR3 is TGCGCCAGCAGCCACGGACAGGGGGCCAACTACGAGCAGTACTTC. This translates into CASSHGQGANYEQYF.

The chain carries TRBV7-2 and TRBJ2-3, with TRBD2 matching 10 bases. Germline V gene sequence: CDR1 SGHTA, CDR2 FQGNSA. CDR3 length: 17 amino acids. J lost 4 bases, V lost 5 bases, and 12 bases had no gene match. The CDR3 DNA follows: TGTGCCAGCAGCCTCCGGGCACTAGCGGGAAACGCAGATACGCAGTATTTT. Amino acids: CASSLRALAGNADTQYF.

This clone came up a few times. The rearrangement links TRBV11-2 to TRBJ2-7; D uncertain. CDR1 is SGHAT, CDR2 FQNNGV, per germline. V was pared by 7 bases and J by 2 bases, with 9 bases between. The CDR3 consists of 12 residues. This CDR3 reads CASTPPAYEQYF. The CDR3 bases are TGTGCCAGCACCCCACCGGCCTACGAGCAGTACTTC.

The rearrangement uses TRBV7-9 and TRBJ2-1, with 9 bases that match TRBD2. Trimming at V came to 5 bases and at J to 4 bases, leaving 6 bases not matched to a gene. In germline, CDR1 is SEHNR, CDR2 FQNEAQ (reference sequence). CDR3 size: 15 residues. The CDR3 is CASSVASGVYNEQFF. The CDR3 nucleotides are TGTGCCAGCAGCGTGGCTAGCGGGGTTTACAATGAGCAGTTCTTC.

This chain joins TRBV7-6 and TRBJ2-2, with 8 bases lining up with TRBD1. Germline V gene data show CDR1 as SGHVS and CDR2 as FNYEAQ. The J segment lost 4 bases and the V segment lost 1 base, leaving 2 bases of the junction unmatched. This CDR3 has 15 residues. CDR3 sequence: CASSLGTGFTGELFF. CDR3 DNA: TGTGCCAGCAGCTTAGGGACAGGGTTCACCGGGGAGCTGTTTTTT. Using reference TRBV7-6 and TRBJ2-2 for the parts outside the CDR3, the full variable domain is GAGVSQSPRYKVTKRGQDVALRCDPISGHVSLYWYRQALGQGPEFLTYFNYEAQQDKSGLPNDRFSAERPEGSISTLTIQRTEQRDSAMYRCASSLGTGFTGELFFGEGSRLTVL.

The CDR3 loop is CASSPSGVVTDTQYF. CDR3 in DNA: TGTGCCAGCAGTCCTAGCGGGGTGGTCACAGATACGCAGTATTTT. The chain is built from TRBV9 and TRBJ2-3; 9 bases are a match to TRBD2. Germline V gene data show CDR1 as SGDLS and CDR2 as YYNGEE. This CDR3 has 15 amino acids. Trimming at V came to 5 bases and at J to 2 bases, leaving 6 bases not matched to a gene.

DNA of the CDR3: TGTGCCAGCAGTTACGGGGGACAGGACTACGAGCAGTACTTC. Translated, it gives CASSYGGQDYEQYF. The chain combines TRBV6-5 with TRBJ2-7, with 8 bases lining up with TRBD1. This CDR3 region has 14 residues. V shed 2 bases and J 3 bases; nucleotides not matched to a gene: 3. Looked up from germline, CDR1 is MNHEY and CDR2 is SVGAGI.

The rearrangement joins TRBV7-6 to TRBJ2-3; possible D gene TRBD2, 5 bases. CDR3 length: 13 amino acids. CDR1 and CDR2 (germline): SGHVS, FNYEAQ. Trimming removed 5 bases at V and 4 bases at J, with 10 bases between. The DNA of the CDR3 is TGTGCCAGCAGCCCCTCGGGGTCAGATACGCAGTATTTT. Protein product: CASSPSGSDTQYF. Together with reference TRBV7-6 and TRBJ2-3, the CDR3 gives the full variable domain: GAGVSQSPRYKVTKRGQDVALRCDPISGHVSLYWYRQALGQGPEFLTYFNYEAQQDKSGLPNDRFSAERPEGSISTLTIQRTEQRDSAMYRCASSPSGSDTQYFGPGTRLTVL.

This clone is labeled medium-sized (0.01 to 0.1%). The rearrangement joins TRBV6-5 to TRBJ1-1, with D unresolved. V lost 4 bases and J lost 0, with 12 bases in between. CDR1 is MNHEY and CDR2 is SVGAGI in the germline V gene. The length of the CDR3 is 15 residues. CDR3 sequence: CASSLQPAMNTEAFF. Here the CDR3 DNA reads TGTGCCAGCAGTTTACAGCCGGCCATGAACACTGAAGCTTTCTTT.